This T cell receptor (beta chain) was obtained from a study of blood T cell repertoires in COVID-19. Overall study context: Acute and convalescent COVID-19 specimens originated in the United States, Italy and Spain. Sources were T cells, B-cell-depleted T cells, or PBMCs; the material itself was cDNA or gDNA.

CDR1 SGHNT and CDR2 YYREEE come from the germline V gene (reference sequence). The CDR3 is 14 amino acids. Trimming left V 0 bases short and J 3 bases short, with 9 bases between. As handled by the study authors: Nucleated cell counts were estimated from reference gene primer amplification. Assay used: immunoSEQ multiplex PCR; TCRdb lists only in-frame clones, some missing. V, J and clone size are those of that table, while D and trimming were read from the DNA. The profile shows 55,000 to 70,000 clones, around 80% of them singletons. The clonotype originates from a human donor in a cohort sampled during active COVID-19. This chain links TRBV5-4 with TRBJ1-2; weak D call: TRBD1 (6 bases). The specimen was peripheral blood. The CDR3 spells CASSLAGADYGYTF. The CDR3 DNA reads TGTGCCAGCAGCTTGGCAGGGGCGGACTATGGCTACACCTTC.